A single sample gave rise to the 21 T cell receptor beta chains below, sequenced in a study of blood T cell repertoires in COVID-19. The protocol was immunoSEQ multiplex PCR, while the TCRdb copy is restricted to in-frame clones and leaves out a portion. Here the sample spans a few hundred thousand clones, about 84% being singletons. What was sequenced was peripheral blood. Receptors originate from a woman aged 45-65 years with acute or convalescent COVID-19.

The rearrangement links TRBV5-4 to TRBJ1-4; 8 positions agree with TRBD1. The J segment lost 7 bases and the V segment lost 4 bases, leaving 6 bases of the junction unmatched. This CDR3 comprises 14 residues. Germline V gene data show CDR1 as SGHNT and CDR2 as YYREEE (reference sequence). Here the CDR3 DNA reads TGTGCCAGCAGCGCACAGGGGGGGGGTGAAAAACTGTTTTTT. Protein product: CASSAQGGGEKLFF. Complete variable domain (other parts from reference TRBV5-4 and TRBJ1-4): ETGVTQSPTHLIKTRGQQVTLRCSSQSGHNTVSWYQQALGQGPQFIFQYYREEENGRGNFPPRFSGLQFPNYSSELNVNALELDDSALYLCASSAQGGGEKLFFGSGTQLSVL.

This chain links TRBV6-2 or TRBV6-3 with TRBJ2-2, with 12 bases that match TRBD1. The CDR3 has 16 amino acids. Germline lookup yields CDR1 MNHEY and CDR2 SVGEGT. The ends lost 5 bases at V and 3 bases at J; junction bases unmatched: 4. CDR3 region: CASSPGTGGDTGELFF. The CDR3 DNA follows: TGTGCCAGCAGTCCCGGGACAGGGGGCGACACCGGGGAGCTGTTTTTT.

This clone was observed a handful of times. The V and J genes are TRBV18 and TRBJ2-1, with D maybe TRBD2 (5 bases). The V end was cut by 5 bases, the J end by 8 bases, with 7 bases between. The length of the CDR3 is 11 residues. Germline CDR1 is KGHSH and CDR2 is LQKENI. The CDR3 nucleotides read TGTGCCAGCTCAATGGGAGATGAGCAGTTCTTC. Amino acids: CASSMGDEQFF.

The chain links TRBV28 to TRBJ2-7; tentatively, D is TRBD1 (6 bases). This CDR3 has 15 residues. The ends were cut back, 6 bases at V and 0 bases at J, with 15 bases in the middle. Per germline, CDR1 MDHEN and CDR2 SYDVKM. This chain's CDR3 is CASSSYGDTSYEQYF. CDR3 nucleotide sequence: TGTGCCAGCAGCTCCTACGGGGACACCTCCTACGAGCAGTACTTC.

This chain connects TRBV29-1 to TRBJ2-1; possibly TRBD1 for D (6 bases). This CDR3 comprises 12 residues. CDR1 is SQVTM and CDR2 is ANQGSEA in the germline V gene. V was trimmed by 8 bases and J by 7 bases, leaving 15 bases between them. DNA of the CDR3: TGCAGCTACAGGGTAAGGCGGAATGAGCAGTTCTTC. The encoded protein is CSYRVRRNEQFF.

This clone came up a few times. The V gene is TRBV27, the J gene TRBJ2-1; 8 bases are shared with TRBD1. Trimming removed 8 bases from V and 4 bases from J; junction bases left unmatched: 13. CDR1 is MNHEY, CDR2 SMNVEV, per germline (reference sequence). The CDR3 contains 16 residues. CDR3 DNA: TGTGCCAGCGCATATACAACAGGGGGGAGTTACAATGAGCAGTTCTTC. Amino acid sequence: CASAYTTGGSYNEQFF.

The chain joins TRBV6-6 to TRBJ1-3, with a possible D match to TRBD1 (5 bases). CDR1 is MNHNY and CDR2 is SVGAGI in the germline V gene (reference sequence). The CDR3 is 16 amino acids. Trimming took off 6 bases at V and 0 bases at J, with 15 bases between the two ends. The CDR3 DNA sequence: TGTGCCAGCAGCCTAGGGACTCACAGCTCTGGAAACACCATATATTTT. Translated: CASSLGTHSSGNTIYF.

This clone was seen a few times. The V gene is TRBV4-1, the J gene TRBJ1-3; no clear D gene. In germline, CDR1 is MGHRA, CDR2 YSYEKL. Trimming shortened V by 0 bases and J by 5 bases, and 5 bases separated the two germline ends. The CDR3 runs to 13 residues. The CDR3 DNA is TGCGCCAGCAGCCAAGATTCTAGAAACACCATATATTTT. Protein sequence: CASSQDSRNTIYF.

The chain employs TRBV7-9 and TRBJ1-2; TRBD1 is a possible D gene (5 bases). The CDR3 has 15 residues. Germline V gene sequence: CDR1 SEHNR, CDR2 FQNEAQ (reference sequence). V was clipped by 2 bases and J by 7 bases, with 17 bases between them. CDR3 in DNA: TGTGCCAGCAGCTTATCCACAGGTTCGGGCGGTGGCTACACCTTC. Its protein is CASSLSTGSGGGYTF.

V and J are TRBV19 and TRBJ1-5; D unclear. CDR1 LNHDA and CDR2 SQIVND come from the germline V gene (reference sequence). V was clipped by 5 bases and J by 3 bases, with 14 bases between them. This CDR3 region has 15 residues. In nucleotides, the CDR3 is TGTGCCAGTAGTCCCCCCCGCCAGTACAATCAGCCCCAGCATTTT. Its protein product is CASSPPRQYNQPQHF.

V gene TRBV28 combines with J gene TRBJ2-3; 8 positions match TRBD1. Germline CDR1 MDHEN, CDR2 SYDVKM. J lost 0 bases, V lost 6 bases, and 14 bases had no gene match. The CDR3 is 18 amino acids. This chain's CDR3 is CASRQRWTGSTSTDTQYF. The CDR3 DNA sequence: TGTGCCAGCAGGCAAAGATGGACAGGGAGTACCAGCACAGATACGCAGTATTTT.

The V and J genes are TRBV6-6 and TRBJ1-1; D gene ambiguous. Trimming pared 6 bases from V and 5 bases from J, leaving 22 bases between. The CDR3 runs to 16 residues. Germline lookup yields CDR1 MNHNY and CDR2 SVGAGI (reference sequence). This CDR3 is CASSHYSVSRRTEAFF. The CDR3 nucleotides read TGTGCCAGCAGCCATTACTCGGTCTCCCGGCGGACTGAAGCTTTCTTT.

The chain employs TRBV21-1 and TRBJ2-1; the tabulated D call, TRBD2, remains unverified against the DNA. TRBV21-1 is classified as a pseudogene. The CDR3 sequence is 15 residues long. The CDR3 coding sequence is TGTGCCAGCAGCATCGGACTAAACTCCTACAATGAGCAGTTCTTC. This sequence encodes CASSIGLNSYNEQFF.

The rearrangement links TRBV28 to TRBJ2-7, with D maybe TRBD1 (5 bases). Trimming cost V 4 bases and J 9 bases, with 10 bases left between them. This CDR3 is 11 amino acids long. Germline V gene sequence: CDR1 MDHEN, CDR2 SYDVKM. This CDR3 reads CASSSPQGQYF. The CDR3 region has the DNA TGTGCCAGCAGTTCCCCTCAGGGGCAGTACTTC.

The chain links TRBV30 to TRBJ1-1, with 11 bases identical to TRBD1. Germline trimming cut 4 bases from V and 0 bases from J; bases unmatched to any gene: 7. CDR3 size: 16 residues. Germline CDR1 is GTSNPN and CDR2 is SVGIG (reference sequence). CDR3 region: CAWIGQGAVMNTEAFF. CDR3 nucleotide sequence: TGTGCCTGGATTGGACAGGGGGCCGTCATGAACACTGAAGCTTTCTTT.

The chain combines TRBV7-2 with TRBJ2-6; D gene ambiguous. This CDR3 is 14 amino acids long. V lost 7 bases, J lost 4 bases, and 11 bases lay in between. The germline CDR1 and CDR2 sequences are SGHTA and FQGNSA. CDR3 sequence: CASTLNPGANVLTF. Written as DNA, the CDR3 is TGTGCCAGCACCCTAAACCCCGGGGCCAACGTCCTGACTTTC.

CDR3 coding DNA: TGTGCCAGCAGCTACGGGACTAGCGGGAGTGAAGAGCAGTACTTC. It is translated as CASSYGTSGSEEQYF. The V gene is TRBV7-3, the J gene TRBJ2-7; TRBD2 agrees at 14 bases. Germline CDR1 reads SGHTA; CDR2 reads FQGTGA. Trimming took 4 bases from V and 7 from J; bases not matched to a gene: 6. The length of the CDR3 is 15 residues.

This clone was counted once. The chain has TRBV29-1 and TRBJ2-5; 11 bases map to TRBD2. Germline trimming cut 4 bases from V and 4 bases from J; bases unmatched to any gene: 8. Per germline, CDR1 SQVTM and CDR2 ANQGSEA. The CDR3 runs to 15 residues. CDR3 coding DNA: TGCAGCGTTGCTTCTAGCGGGAGGTTGACAGAGACCCAGTACTTC. Residues: CSVASSGRLTETQYF.

The V gene is TRBV6-5, the J gene TRBJ2-7; TRBD1 aligns across 8 bases. V trimming: 7 bases; J trimming: 3 bases; junction bases outside the gene matches: 5. CDR1 is MNHEY and CDR2 is SVGAGI in the germline V gene. CDR3 length equals 13 residues. The CDR3 DNA sequence: TGTGCCAGCATGCGGACAGGGATCTACGAGCAGTACTTC. Residues: CASMRTGIYEQYF.

This chain connects TRBV2 to TRBJ1-1, with D tentatively TRBD1 (5 bases). The CDR3 contains 15 residues. Germline loops: CDR1 SNHLY, CDR2 FYNNEI. V shed 6 bases and J shed 1 base, with 15 bases lying between them. The CDR3 DNA follows: TGTGCCAGCAGGGGGGGTTGGGGTACGAACACTGAAGCTTTCTTT. Protein product: CASRGGWGTNTEAFF.

The CDR3 DNA sequence: TGTGCCAGCAGCCTAGCGGGAGTTTCCTCCTACGAGCAGTACTTC. As protein: CASSLAGVSSYEQYF. V usage is TRBV27 and J usage is TRBJ2-7; the match to TRBD2 covers 10 bases. V was pared by 6 bases and J by 0 bases, with 5 bases of the junction left unmatched. Germline V lookup: CDR1 MNHEY, CDR2 SMNVEV (reference sequence). The CDR3 runs to 15 residues.